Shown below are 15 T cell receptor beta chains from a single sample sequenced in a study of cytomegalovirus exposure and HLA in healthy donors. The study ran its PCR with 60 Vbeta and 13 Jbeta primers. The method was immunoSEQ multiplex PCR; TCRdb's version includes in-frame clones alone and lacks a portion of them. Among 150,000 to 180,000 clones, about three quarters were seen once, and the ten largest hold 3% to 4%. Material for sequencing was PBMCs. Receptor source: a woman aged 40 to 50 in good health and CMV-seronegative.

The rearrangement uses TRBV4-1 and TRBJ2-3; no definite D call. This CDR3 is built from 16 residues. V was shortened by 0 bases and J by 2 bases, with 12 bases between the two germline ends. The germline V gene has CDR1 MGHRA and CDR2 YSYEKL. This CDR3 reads CASSQDTSAYTDTQYF. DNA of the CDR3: TGCGCCAGCAGCCAAGATACAAGCGCCTACACAGATACGCAGTATTTT.

CDR3 coding DNA: TGTGCCAGCAGCTTAGTTGGGACAGCGAACACTGAAGCTTTCTTT. This sequence encodes CASSLVGTANTEAFF. The J gene is TRBJ1-1, the V gene TRBV7-9, with 7 nucleotides matching TRBD1. The CDR3 sequence is 15 residues long. The germline gives CDR1 SEHNR, CDR2 FQNEAQ (reference sequence). Trimming at V came to 1 base and at J to 1 base, leaving 3 bases not matched to a gene. Drawing the rest from reference TRBV7-9 and TRBJ1-1, the complete variable domain is DTGVSQNPRHKITKRGQNVTFRCDPISEHNRLYWYRQTLGQGPEFLTYFQNEAQLEKSRLLSDRFSAERPKGSFSTLEIQRTEQGDSAMYLCASSLVGTANTEAFFGQGTRLTVV.

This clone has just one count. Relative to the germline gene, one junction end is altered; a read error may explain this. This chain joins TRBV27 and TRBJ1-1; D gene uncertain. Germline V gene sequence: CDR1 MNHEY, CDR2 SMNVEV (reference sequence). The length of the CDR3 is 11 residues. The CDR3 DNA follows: TGTGCCAGCAGTTCCGAAAACAGTCTTCGCTTT. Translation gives CASSSENSLRF.

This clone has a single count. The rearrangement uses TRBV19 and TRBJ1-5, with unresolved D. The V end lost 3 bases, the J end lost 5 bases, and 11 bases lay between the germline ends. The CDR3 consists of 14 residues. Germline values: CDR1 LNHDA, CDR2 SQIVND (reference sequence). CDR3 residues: CASSITVYDQPQHF. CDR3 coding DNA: TGTGCCAGTAGTATTACAGTATACGATCAGCCCCAGCATTTT.

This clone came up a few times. CDR3: CASIERGSGDEKLFF. The CDR3, as DNA: TGTGCCAGCATCGAGAGGGGGTCCGGGGATGAAAAACTGTTTTTT. The V call is TRBV6-1, the J call TRBJ1-4; D is perhaps TRBD1 (6 bases). Trimming removed 7 bases from V and 6 bases from J, with 18 bases in between. Per germline, CDR1 MNHNS and CDR2 SASEGT. The CDR3 contains 15 residues.

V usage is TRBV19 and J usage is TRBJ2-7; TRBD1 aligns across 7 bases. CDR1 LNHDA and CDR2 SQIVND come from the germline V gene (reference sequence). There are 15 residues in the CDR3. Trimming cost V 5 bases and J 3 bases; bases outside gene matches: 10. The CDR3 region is CASSLQNRDSYEQYF. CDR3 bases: TGTGCCAGTAGTCTACAGAACCGGGACAGCTACGAGCAGTACTTC.

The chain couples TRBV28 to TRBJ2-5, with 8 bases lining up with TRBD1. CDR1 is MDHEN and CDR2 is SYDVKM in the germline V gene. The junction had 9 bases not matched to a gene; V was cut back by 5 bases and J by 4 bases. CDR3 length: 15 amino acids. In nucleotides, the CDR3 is TGTGCCAGCAGTAGCCGAGACAGGGGACGAGAGACCCAGTACTTC. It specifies CASSSRDRGRETQYF.

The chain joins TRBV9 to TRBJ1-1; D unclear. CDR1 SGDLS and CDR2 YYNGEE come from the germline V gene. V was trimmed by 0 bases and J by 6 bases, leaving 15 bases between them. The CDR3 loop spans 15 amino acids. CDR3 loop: CASSVDEEIRAEAFF. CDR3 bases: TGTGCCAGCAGCGTAGATGAGGAAATCCGGGCTGAAGCTTTCTTT.

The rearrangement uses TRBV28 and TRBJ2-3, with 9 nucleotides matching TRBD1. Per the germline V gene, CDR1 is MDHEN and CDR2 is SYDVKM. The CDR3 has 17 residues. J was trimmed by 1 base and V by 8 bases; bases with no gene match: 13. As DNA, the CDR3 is TGTGCCAGCGACACCCCACACTGGGACAGGGGCACAGATACGCAGTATTTT. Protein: CASDTPHWDRGTDTQYF.

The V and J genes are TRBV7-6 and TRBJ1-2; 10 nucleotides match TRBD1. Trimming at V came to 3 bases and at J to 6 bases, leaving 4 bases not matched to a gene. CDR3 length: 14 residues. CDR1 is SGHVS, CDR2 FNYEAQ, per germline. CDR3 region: CASSFSGTGDGYTF. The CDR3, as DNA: TGTGCCAGCAGCTTCTCCGGGACAGGGGATGGCTACACCTTC.

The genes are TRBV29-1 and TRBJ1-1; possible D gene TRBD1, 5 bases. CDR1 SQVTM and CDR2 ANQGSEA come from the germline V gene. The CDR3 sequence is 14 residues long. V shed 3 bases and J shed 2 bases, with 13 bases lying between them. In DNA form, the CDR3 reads TGCAGCGTTGATCTCAGGGAAGGAAACACTGAAGCTTTCTTT. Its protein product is CSVDLREGNTEAFF. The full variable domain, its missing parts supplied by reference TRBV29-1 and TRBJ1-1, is SAVISQKPSRDICQRGTSLTIQCQVDSQVTMMFWYRQQPGQSLTLIATANQGSEATYESGFVIDKFPISRPNLTFSTLTVSNMSPEDSSIYLCSVDLREGNTEAFFGQGTRLTVV.

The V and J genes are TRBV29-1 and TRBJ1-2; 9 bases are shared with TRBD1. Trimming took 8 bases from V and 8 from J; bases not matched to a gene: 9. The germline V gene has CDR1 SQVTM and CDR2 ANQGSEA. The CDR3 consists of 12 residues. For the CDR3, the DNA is TGCAGCTCACTACAGGGGGCCGGGGGCTACACCTTC. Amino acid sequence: CSSLQGAGGYTF.

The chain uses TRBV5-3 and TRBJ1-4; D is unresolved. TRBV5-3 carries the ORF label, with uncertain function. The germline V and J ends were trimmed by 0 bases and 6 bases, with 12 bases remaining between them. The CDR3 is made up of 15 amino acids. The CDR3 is CARSLVEYRDEKLFF. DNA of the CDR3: TGTGCCAGAAGCTTGGTGGAGTATCGGGATGAAAAACTGTTTTTT.

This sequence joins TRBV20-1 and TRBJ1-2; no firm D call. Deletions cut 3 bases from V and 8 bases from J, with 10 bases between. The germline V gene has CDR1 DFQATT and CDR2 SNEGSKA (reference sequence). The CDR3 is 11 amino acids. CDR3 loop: CSASPVRGYTF. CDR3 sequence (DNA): TGCAGTGCTAGTCCGGTCCGGGGCTACACCTTC.

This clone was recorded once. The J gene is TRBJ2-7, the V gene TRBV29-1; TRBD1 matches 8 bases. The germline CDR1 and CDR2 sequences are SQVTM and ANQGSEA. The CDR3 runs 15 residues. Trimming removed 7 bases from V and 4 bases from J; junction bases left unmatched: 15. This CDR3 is CSALTDRGPPYEQYF. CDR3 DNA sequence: TGCAGCGCCCTTACTGACAGGGGCCCCCCGTACGAGCAGTACTTC.